The 10 T cell receptor beta chains reported below all come from one sample, sequenced in a study of cytomegalovirus exposure and HLA in healthy donors. The PCR made use of 60 Vbeta and 13 Jbeta primers. The assay was immunoSEQ multiplex PCR, and TCRdb's table has in-frame clones only and misses some. The sample records under 150,000 clones, roughly three quarters being singletons. The sample taken for sequencing was PBMCs. These receptors came from a man aged 18 to 30 in good health and CMV-seronegative.

The genes are TRBV27 and TRBJ2-3; the D gene is possibly TRBD2 (6 bases). Trimming removed 11 bases at V and 2 bases at J, with 23 bases between. Germline V gene data show CDR1 as MNHEY and CDR2 as SMNVEV (reference sequence). This CDR3 contains 16 residues. The CDR3 protein is CASKRGEGLSTDTQYF. The CDR3 DNA is TGTGCCTCCAAGAGGGGTGAGGGACTTTCCACAGATACGCAGTATTTT.

The rearrangement joins TRBV9 to TRBJ2-5; 13 bases align to TRBD2. Per germline, CDR1 SGDLS and CDR2 YYNGEE. The CDR3 consists of 16 residues. V gave up 3 bases and J gave up 1 base; unmatched junction bases: 3. The CDR3 DNA follows: TGTGCCAGCAGCGCCGGGACTAGCGGGATCCAAGAGACCCAGTACTTC. Translating it yields CASSAGTSGIQETQYF.

The CDR3 loop is CAWIRGYEQYF. The CDR3 DNA is TGTGCCTGGATTAGGGGCTACGAGCAGTACTTC. The V call is TRBV30, the J call TRBJ2-7; a weak D match, TRBD1 (5 bases). Deletions cut 4 bases from V and 3 bases from J, with 7 bases between. This CDR3 has 11 residues. CDR1 is GTSNPN and CDR2 is SVGIG in the germline V gene (reference sequence). The variable domain in full, with the rest retrieved from reference TRBV30 and TRBJ2-7, is SQTIHQWPATLVQPVGSPLSLECTVEGTSNPNLYWYRQAAGRGLQLLFYSVGIGQISSEVPQNLSASRPQDRQFILSSKKLLLSDSGFYLCAWIRGYEQYFGPGTRLTVT.

The chain recombines TRBV30 with TRBJ1-1; no definite D call. This CDR3 has 12 residues. The V end was cut by 4 bases, the J end by 1 base, with 7 bases between. Per germline, CDR1 GTSNPN and CDR2 SVGIG (reference sequence). This CDR3 is CAWIKANTEAFF. CDR3 in DNA: TGTGCCTGGATCAAAGCGAACACTGAAGCTTTCTTT.

The gene calls are TRBV9 and TRBJ2-2, with D perhaps matching TRBD1 (5 bases). The V end lost 3 bases, the J end lost 3 bases, and 6 bases lay between the germline ends. Germline loops: CDR1 SGDLS, CDR2 YYNGEE. CDR3 length equals 13 residues. The CDR3 loop reads CASSGGYTGELFF. CDR3 bases: TGTGCCAGCAGCGGGGGCTACACCGGGGAGCTGTTTTTT. The full variable domain, rest sourced from reference TRBV9 and TRBJ2-2, is DSGVTQTPKHLITATGQRVTLRCSPRSGDLSVYWYQQSLDQGLQFLIQYYNGEERAKGNILERFSAQQFPDLHSELNLSSLELGDSALYFCASSGGYTGELFFGEGSRLTVL.

This chain joins TRBV5-8 and TRBJ1-2, with D tentatively TRBD1 (6 bases). Germline loops: CDR1 SGHTS, CDR2 YDEGEE. Trimming left V 4 bases short and J 4 bases short, with 11 bases between. This CDR3 has 13 amino acids. This CDR3 is CASSVQGSYGYTF. CDR3 in DNA: TGTGCCAGCAGCGTACAGGGATCCTATGGCTACACCTTC.

The chain recombines TRBV6-5 with TRBJ2-7, with 7 bases fitting TRBD2. The germline CDR1 and CDR2 sequences are MNHEY and SVGAGI. This CDR3 is built from 12 residues. The J segment lost 6 bases and the V segment lost 6 bases, leaving 5 bases of the junction unmatched. Written as DNA, the CDR3 is TGTGCCAGCAGGCAAACGGGGGGCGAGCAGTACTTC. Its protein product is CASRQTGGEQYF.

The chain is built from TRBV6-1 and TRBJ2-7; TRBD1 might be the D (5 bases). CDR1 MNHNS and CDR2 SASEGT come from the germline V gene. V lost 4 bases and J 3 bases, leaving 7 bases between the germline ends. The length of the CDR3 is 12 residues. The DNA of the CDR3 is TGTGCCAGCAGTGGTGACAGCTACGAGCAGTACTTC. Translating it yields CASSGDSYEQYF.

The chain couples TRBV7-3 to TRBJ2-5; D may be TRBD1 (6 bases). Germline loops: CDR1 SGHTA, CDR2 FQGTGA. The CDR3 covers 13 residues. V lost 5 bases and J 3 bases, leaving 10 bases between the germline ends. CDR3 region: CASSGRGEETQYF. Here the CDR3 DNA reads TGTGCCAGCAGCGGCAGGGGTGAAGAGACCCAGTACTTC.

This clone appeared once. The rearrangement joins TRBV5-6 to TRBJ2-3, with 12 positions matching TRBD2. Germline lookup yields CDR1 SGHDT and CDR2 YYEEEE. The junction had 3 bases not matched to a gene; V was cut back by 4 bases and J by 6 bases. This CDR3 is 14 amino acids long. CDR3 coding DNA: TGTGCCAGCAGCCGACTAGCGGGAGTCGATACGCAGTATTTT. Translated, it gives CASSRLAGVDTQYF.